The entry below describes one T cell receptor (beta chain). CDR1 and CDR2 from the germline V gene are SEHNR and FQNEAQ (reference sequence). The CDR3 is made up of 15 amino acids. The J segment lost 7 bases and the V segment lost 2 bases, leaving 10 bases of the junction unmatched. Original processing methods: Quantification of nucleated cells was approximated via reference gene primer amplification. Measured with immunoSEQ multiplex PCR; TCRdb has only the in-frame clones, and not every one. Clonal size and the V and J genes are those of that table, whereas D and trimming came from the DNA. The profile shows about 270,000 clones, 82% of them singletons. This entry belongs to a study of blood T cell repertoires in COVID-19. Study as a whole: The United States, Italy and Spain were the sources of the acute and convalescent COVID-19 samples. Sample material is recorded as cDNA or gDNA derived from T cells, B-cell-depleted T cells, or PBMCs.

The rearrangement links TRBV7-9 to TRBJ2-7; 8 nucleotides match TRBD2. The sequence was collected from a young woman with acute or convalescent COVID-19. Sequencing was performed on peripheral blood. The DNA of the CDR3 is TGTGCCAGCAGCTTATTCGGGAGGGTTTCGGGGGAGCAGTACTTC. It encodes CASSLFGRVSGEQYF.